The present entry profiles one TCR beta chain with its context. Its antigen remains unknown. This record comes from a study of T cell responses to AZD1222 COVID-19 vaccine. Profiled with immunoSEQ multiplex PCR; TCRdb holds only in-frame clones, not every one. Of approximately 130,000 clones listed, roughly 92% are singletons. Germline V gives CDR1 MNHEY, CDR2 SVGEGT. V gave up 0 bases and J gave up 4 bases, with 6 bases separating them. This CDR3 spans 13 amino acids. Study findings and constraints: Along spike, vaccine-associated CD4 TCRs were found throughout, with dominance at 160-218 and 743-854.

Sample: peripheral blood, taken 28 days after the second AZD1222 dose. This TCR came from an adult who received the AZD1222 COVID-19 vaccine. The chain recombines TRBV6-2 or TRBV6-3 with TRBJ1-2; no clear D gene. CDR3 sequence reads: CASSYSGVYGYTF. The CDR3 nucleotides are TGTGCCAGCAGTTACTCCGGGGTCTATGGCTACACCTTC.